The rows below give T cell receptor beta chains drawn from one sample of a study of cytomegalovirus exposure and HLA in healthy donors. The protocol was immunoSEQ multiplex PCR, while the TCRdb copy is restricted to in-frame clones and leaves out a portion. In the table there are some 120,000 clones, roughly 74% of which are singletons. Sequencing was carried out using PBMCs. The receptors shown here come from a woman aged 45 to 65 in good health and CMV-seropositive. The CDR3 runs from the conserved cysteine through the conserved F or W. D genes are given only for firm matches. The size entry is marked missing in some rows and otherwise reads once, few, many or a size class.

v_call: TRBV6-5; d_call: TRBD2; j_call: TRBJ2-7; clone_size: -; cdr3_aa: CASSYRGGRYEQYF; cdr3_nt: TGTGCCAGCAGTTACCGGGGAGGGAGGTACGAGCAGTACTTC
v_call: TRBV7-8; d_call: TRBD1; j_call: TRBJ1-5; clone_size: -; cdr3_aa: CASSRDRVDQPQHF; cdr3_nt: TGTGCCAGCAGTCGAGACAGGGTAGATCAGCCCCAGCATTTT
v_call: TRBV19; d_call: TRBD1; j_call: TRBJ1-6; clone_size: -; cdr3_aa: CASSPTGRNSPLHF; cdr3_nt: TGTGCCAGTAGTCCGACAGGGAGGAATTCACCCCTCCACTTT
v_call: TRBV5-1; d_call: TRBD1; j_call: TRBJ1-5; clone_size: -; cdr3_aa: CASSLGTGGYNQPQHF; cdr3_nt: TGCGCCAGCAGCTTGGGGACAGGGGGTTACAATCAGCCCCAGCATTTT
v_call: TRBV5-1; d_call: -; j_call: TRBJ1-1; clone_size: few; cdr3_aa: CASSYDGRVNTEAFF; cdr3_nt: TGCGCCAGCAGCTATGATGGCAGGGTGAACACTGAAGCTTTCTTT
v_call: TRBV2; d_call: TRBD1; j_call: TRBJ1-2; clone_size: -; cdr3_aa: CASSEVLGQGVDNGYTF; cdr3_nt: TGTGCCAGCAGTGAAGTTCTGGGACAGGGGGTGGATAATGGCTACACCTTC
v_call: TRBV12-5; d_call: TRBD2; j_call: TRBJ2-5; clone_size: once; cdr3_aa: CASGSGLAGETQYF; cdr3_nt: TGTGCTAGTGGTTCGGGACTAGCGGGAGAGACCCAGTACTTC
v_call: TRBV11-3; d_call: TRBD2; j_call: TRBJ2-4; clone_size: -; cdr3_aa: CASSSGLAVGGKNIQYF; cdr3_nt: TGTGCCAGCAGCTCGGGACTAGCGGTTGGGGGGAAAAACATTCAGTACTTC
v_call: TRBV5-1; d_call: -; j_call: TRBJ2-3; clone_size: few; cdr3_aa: CASSPRGRGTTDTQYF; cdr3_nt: TGCGCCAGCAGCCCTAGAGGGAGGGGGACCACAGATACGCAGTATTTT
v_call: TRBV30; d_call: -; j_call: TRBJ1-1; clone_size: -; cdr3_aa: CAWRGPGRRNTEAFF; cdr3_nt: TGTGCCTGGAGGGGACCCGGGAGGAGGAACACTGAAGCTTTCTTT
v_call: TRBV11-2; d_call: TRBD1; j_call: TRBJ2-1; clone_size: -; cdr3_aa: CASSLVVGTGFNEQFF; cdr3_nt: TGTGCCAGCAGCTTAGTAGTTGGGACAGGGTTCAATGAGCAGTTCTTC
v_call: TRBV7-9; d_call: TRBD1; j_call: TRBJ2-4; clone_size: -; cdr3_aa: CASSFVGQGVDIQYF; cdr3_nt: TGTGCCAGCAGCTTTGTGGGACAGGGGGTGGACATTCAGTACTTC
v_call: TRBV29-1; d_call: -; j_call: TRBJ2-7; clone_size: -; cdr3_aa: CSGGHTDYEQYF; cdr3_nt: TGCAGCGGGGGACATACCGACTACGAGCAGTACTTC
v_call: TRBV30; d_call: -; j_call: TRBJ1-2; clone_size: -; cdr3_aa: CAWSVWAGALDYGYTF; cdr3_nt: TGTGCCTGGAGTGTTTGGGCAGGCGCTTTGGACTATGGCTACACCTTC
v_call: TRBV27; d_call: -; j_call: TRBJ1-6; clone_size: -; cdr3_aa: CASSSRTGRSYNSPLHF; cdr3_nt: TGTGCCAGCAGTTCGAGAACAGGGCGCTCCTATAATTCACCCCTCCACTTT
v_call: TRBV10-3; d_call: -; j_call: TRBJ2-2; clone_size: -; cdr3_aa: CAIRDTNTGELFF; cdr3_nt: TGTGCCATCAGAGACACAAACACCGGGGAGCTGTTTTTT
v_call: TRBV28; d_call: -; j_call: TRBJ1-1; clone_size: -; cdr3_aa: CASNQNRDSSF; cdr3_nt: TGTGCCAGCAATCAGAACCGGGACTCGTCCTTT
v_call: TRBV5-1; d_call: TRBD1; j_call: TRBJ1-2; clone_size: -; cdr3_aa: CASRPRTGGAYGYTF; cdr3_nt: TGCGCCAGCAGACCTCGGACAGGGGGTGCCTATGGCTACACCTTC
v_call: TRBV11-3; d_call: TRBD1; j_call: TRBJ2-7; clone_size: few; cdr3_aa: CASSFRDRGREQYF; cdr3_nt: TGTGCCAGCAGCTTCCGGGACAGGGGGCGGGAGCAGTACTTC
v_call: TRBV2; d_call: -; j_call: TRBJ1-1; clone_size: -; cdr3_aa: CASSVQEGATEAFF; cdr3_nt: TGTGCCAGCAGTGTACAGGAGGGTGCCACTGAAGCTTTCTTT
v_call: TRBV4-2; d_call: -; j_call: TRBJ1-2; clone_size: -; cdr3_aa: CASSQPGQNYGYTF; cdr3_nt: TGTGCCAGCAGCCAACCCGGACAGAACTATGGCTACACCTTC
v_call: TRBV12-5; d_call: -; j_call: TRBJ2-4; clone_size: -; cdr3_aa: CASGLVSRADIQYF; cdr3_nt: TGTGCTAGTGGTTTGGTATCCAGGGCTGACATTCAGTACTTC
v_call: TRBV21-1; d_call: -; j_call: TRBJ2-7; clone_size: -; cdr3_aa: CASSPTVWEDEQYF; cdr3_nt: TGTGCCAGCAGCCCTACAGTCTGGGAGGACGAGCAGTACTTC
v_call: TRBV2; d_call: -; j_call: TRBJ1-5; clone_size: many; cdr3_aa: CASSPVEGHQPQHF; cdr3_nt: TGTGCCAGCAGCCCCGTGGAGGGGCATCAGCCCCAGCATTTT
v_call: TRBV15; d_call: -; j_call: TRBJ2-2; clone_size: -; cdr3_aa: CATSRGGQWTGELFF; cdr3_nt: TGTGCCACCAGCAGGGGCGGACAATGGACCGGGGAGCTGTTTTTT
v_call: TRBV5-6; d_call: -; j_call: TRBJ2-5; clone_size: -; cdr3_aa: CASSLPQGQETQYF; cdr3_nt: TGTGCCAGCAGCTTACCCCAGGGGCAAGAGACCCAGTACTTC
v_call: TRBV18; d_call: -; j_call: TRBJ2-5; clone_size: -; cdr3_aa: CASSPPDRQFQETQYF; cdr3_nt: TGTGCCAGCTCACCTCCTGACAGACAGTTTCAAGAGACCCAGTACTTC
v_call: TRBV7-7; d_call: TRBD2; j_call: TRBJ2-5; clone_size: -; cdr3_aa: CASSWGLEEETQYF; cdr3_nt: TGTGCCAGCAGCTGGGGACTAGAAGAAGAGACCCAGTACTTC
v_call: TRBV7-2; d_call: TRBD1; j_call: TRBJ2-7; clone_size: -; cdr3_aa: CASSSPDRGAYEQYF; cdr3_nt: TGTGCCAGCAGCTCCCCGGACAGGGGGGCCTACGAGCAGTACTTC
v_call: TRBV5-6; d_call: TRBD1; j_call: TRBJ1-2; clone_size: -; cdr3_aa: CASSLLGQVYGYTF; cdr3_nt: TGTGCCAGCAGCTTATTGGGACAGGTCTATGGCTACACCTTC
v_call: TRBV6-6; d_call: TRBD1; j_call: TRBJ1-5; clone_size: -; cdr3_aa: CASQGAGGSNQPQHF; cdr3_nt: TGTGCCAGCCAGGGGGCTGGGGGTAGCAATCAGCCCCAGCATTTT
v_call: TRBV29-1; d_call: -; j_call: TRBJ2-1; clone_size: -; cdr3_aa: CSVVARASQFF; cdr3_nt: TGCAGCGTTGTGGCAAGGGCTAGCCAGTTCTTC
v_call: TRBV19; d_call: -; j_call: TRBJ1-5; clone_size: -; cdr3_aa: CASSIEQINQPQHF; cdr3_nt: TGTGCCAGTAGTATTGAACAGATCAATCAGCCCCAGCATTTT
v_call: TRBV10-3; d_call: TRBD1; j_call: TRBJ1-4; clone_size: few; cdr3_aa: CAISVSQQGGREKLFF; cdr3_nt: TGTGCCATCAGTGTTTCCCAACAGGGGGGCCGTGAAAAACTGTTTTTT
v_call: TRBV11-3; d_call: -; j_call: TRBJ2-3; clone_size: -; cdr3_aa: CASSFHTDTQYF; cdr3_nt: TGTGCCAGCAGCTTTCACACAGATACGCAGTATTTT
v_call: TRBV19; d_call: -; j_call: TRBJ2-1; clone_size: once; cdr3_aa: CASRANGGDEQFF; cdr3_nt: TGTGCCAGTAGGGCCAATGGGGGCGATGAGCAGTTCTTC
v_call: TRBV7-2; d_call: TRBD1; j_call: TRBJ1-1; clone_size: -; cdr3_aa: CASSSQGATEAFF; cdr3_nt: TGTGCCAGCAGTTCACAGGGGGCAACTGAAGCTTTCTTT
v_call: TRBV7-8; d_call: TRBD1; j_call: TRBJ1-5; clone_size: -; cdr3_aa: CASSVQGARNQPQHF; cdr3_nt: TGTGCCAGCAGCGTACAGGGGGCGCGGAATCAGCCCCAGCATTTT
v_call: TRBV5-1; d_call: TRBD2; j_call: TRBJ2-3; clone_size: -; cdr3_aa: CASSWRSGGSSTDTQYF; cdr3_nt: TGCGCCAGCAGCTGGCGGAGCGGGGGGTCTAGCACAGATACGCAGTATTTT
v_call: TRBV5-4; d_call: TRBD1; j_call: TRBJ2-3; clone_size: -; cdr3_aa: CASTVSGTGEFDTQYF; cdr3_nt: TGTGCCAGCACCGTAAGCGGGACAGGGGAGTTCGATACGCAGTATTTT
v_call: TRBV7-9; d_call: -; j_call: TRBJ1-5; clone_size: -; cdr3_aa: CASSLDSYQPQHF; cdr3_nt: TGTGCCAGCAGCCTAGACAGTTATCAGCCCCAGCATTTT
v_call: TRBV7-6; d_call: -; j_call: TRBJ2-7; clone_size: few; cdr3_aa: CASSEGGASYEQYF; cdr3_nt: TGTGCCAGCAGTGAGGGGGGGGCCTCCTACGAGCAGTACTTC
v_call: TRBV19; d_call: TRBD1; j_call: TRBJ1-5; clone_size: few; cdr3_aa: CASSVGTENQPQHF; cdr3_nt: TGTGCCAGTAGTGTCGGGACAGAAAATCAGCCCCAGCATTTT
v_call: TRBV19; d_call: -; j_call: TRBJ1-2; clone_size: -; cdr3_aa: CASSAQGTNYGYTF; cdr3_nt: TGTGCCAGTAGCGCGCAGGGTACTAACTATGGCTACACCTTC
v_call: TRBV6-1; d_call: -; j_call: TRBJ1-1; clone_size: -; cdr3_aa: CHAGVTEAFF; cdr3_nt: TGCCACGCGGGGGTCACTGAAGCTTTCTTT
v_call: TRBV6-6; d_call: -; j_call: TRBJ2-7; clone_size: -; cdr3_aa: CASRPGDGGQYF; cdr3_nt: TGTGCCAGCAGACCCGGGGATGGCGGGCAGTACTTC
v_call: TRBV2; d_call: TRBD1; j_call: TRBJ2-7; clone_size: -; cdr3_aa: CACGGQARYEQYF; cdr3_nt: TGTGCCTGTGGGGGACAGGCAAGGTACGAGCAGTACTTC
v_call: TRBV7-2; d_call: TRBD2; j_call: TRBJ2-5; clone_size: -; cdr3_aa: CASSLEGGFTETQYF; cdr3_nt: TGTGCCAGCAGCTTAGAGGGAGGGTTTACGGAGACCCAGTACTTC
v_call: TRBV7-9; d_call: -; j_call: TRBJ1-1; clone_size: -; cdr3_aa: CASSYSVDTEAFF; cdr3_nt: TGTGCCAGCAGCTATTCAGTGGACACTGAAGCTTTCTTT
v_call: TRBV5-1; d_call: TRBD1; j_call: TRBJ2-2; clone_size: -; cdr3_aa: CASSPEQGAGELFF; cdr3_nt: TGCGCCAGCAGCCCAGAACAGGGGGCCGGGGAGCTGTTTTTT
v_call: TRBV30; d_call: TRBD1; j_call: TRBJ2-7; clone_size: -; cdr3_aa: CAWSGAGGHEQYF; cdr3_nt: TGTGCCTGGAGTGGGGCAGGGGGCCACGAGCAGTACTTC
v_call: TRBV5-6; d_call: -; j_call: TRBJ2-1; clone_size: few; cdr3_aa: CASSLGQWNEQFF; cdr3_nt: TGTGCCAGCAGCTTGGGACAGTGGAATGAGCAGTTCTTC
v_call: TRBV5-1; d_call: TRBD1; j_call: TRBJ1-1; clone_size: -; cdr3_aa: CASSRSGQGNTEAFF; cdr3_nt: TGCGCCAGCAGCAGGTCGGGACAGGGGAACACTGAAGCTTTCTTT
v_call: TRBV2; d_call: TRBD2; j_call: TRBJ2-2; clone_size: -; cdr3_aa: CASGGDRANTGELFF; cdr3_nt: TGTGCCAGCGGGGGGGACCGGGCGAACACCGGGGAGCTGTTTTTT
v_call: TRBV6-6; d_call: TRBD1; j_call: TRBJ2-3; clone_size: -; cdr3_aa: CASSYPGQGADTQYF; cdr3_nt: TGTGCCAGCAGTTACCCCGGACAGGGTGCAGATACGCAGTATTTT
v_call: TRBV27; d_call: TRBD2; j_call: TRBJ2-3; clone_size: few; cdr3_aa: CASSPPGGYTQYF; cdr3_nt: TGTGCCAGCAGCCCTCCGGGGGGATATACGCAGTATTTT
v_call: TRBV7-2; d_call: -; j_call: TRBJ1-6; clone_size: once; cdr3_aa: CASSPTIGTPNSPLHF; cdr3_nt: TGTGCCAGCAGCCCTACTATCGGGACACCCAATTCACCCCTCCACTTT
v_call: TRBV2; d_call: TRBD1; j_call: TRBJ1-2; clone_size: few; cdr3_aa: CASYGTGDGYTF; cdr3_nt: TGTGCCAGCTACGGGACAGGGGACGGCTACACCTTC
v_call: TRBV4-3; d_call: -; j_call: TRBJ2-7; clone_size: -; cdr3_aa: CASSQDQGEAVEQYF; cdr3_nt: TGCGCCAGCAGCCAAGATCAGGGGGAGGCAGTCGAGCAGTACTTC
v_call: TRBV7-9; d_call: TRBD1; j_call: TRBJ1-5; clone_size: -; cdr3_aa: CASILVGQGRVSAQHF; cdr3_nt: TGTGCCAGCATCTTAGTGGGACAGGGGAGGGTTTCAGCCCAGCATTTT